This note documents a single TCR beta chain sequence. Its specificity is not known. This CDR3 has 15 amino acids. Per germline, CDR1 DFQATT and CDR2 SNEGSKA (reference sequence). Trimming removed 3 bases from V and 0 bases from J, with 11 bases in between. The source of the sample is a study of T cells after yellow fever vaccination. Study-wide points: Contamination of FACS-sorted repertoires by abundant clonotypes from the bulk population could occur.

TCRdb itself ran the 5' RACE reads through MiXCR, one entry per CDR3 protein. The data hold 200,000 to 250,000 distinct CDR3 sequences, with 3% to 4% observed a single time. The TCR was taken from a man aged 18 to 29 who received the YFV17D yellow fever vaccine. V usage is TRBV20-1 and J usage is TRBJ1-4, with a tentative D call TRBD1 (6 bases). The sample consisted of CD4+ T cells sorted from PBMCs, taken 10 days after the yellow fever booster vaccination. This chain's CDR3 is CSARNQGTTNEKLFF. The CDR3 DNA sequence: TGCAGTGCTAGGAACCAGGGGACAACTAATGAAAAACTGTTTTTT.